The rows below give T cell receptor beta chains drawn from one sample of a study of T cell repertoires in cytomegalovirus infection. Their specific antigens are unknown. MiXCR, run by TCRdb on the reads, gives a single entry per CDR3 protein. Counted here are some 700,000 distinct CDR3 sequences, roughly 36% occurring once; the ten biggest clones make up 18%. The sample here was cultured PBMCs, taken from culture after CMV antigen stimulation. The receptors derive from a human donor in good health (CMV status not recorded). Some clones in this sample may be carry-over from other donors' samples. The CDR3 runs from the conserved cysteine through the conserved F or W. A D gene is named only where the DNA matches it firmly. Size is stated for part of the rows, as once, few or many counts, or as a class when the clone is expanded.

v_call,d_call,j_call,clone_size,cdr3_nt,cdr3_aa
TRBV4-1,.,TRBJ1-6,.,TGCGCCAGCAGCCCCGGGGACCAGGGACGAGCCTATAATTCACCCCTCCACTTT,CASSPGDQGRAYNSPLHF
TRBV4-1,TRBD2,TRBJ2-1,few,TGCGCCAGCAGCCAAGATAACGGGAGGATCTTTCGGCAGTTCTTC,CASSQDNGRIFRQFF
TRBV4-3,.,TRBJ1-2,.,TGCGCCAGCAGCCAAGAGGCTAGCGGGGATGGCTACACCTTC,CASSQEASGDGYTF
TRBV4-1,.,TRBJ2-3,few,TGCGCCAGCAGCCAAGTAGGACGGGAAACAGATACGCAGTATTTT,CASSQVGRETDTQYF
TRBV12-3/TRBV12-4,.,TRBJ1-2,few,TGTGCCAGCAGTTCCCCGTCTTACTATGGCTACACCTTC,CASSSPSYYGYTF
TRBV6-8,TRBD1,TRBJ2-1,.,TGTGCCAGCAGTACCGGGACAGGCCCCTCGGTGGGGCAGTTCTTC,CASSTGTGPSVGQFF
TRBV7-2,.,TRBJ2-5,many,TGTGCCAGCAGCTTAGCCGGGCCCGTGGGAGAGACCCAGTACTTC,CASSLAGPVGETQYF
TRBV5-4,TRBD2,TRBJ2-3,few,TGTGCCAGCAGCTCTGGACTAGCGGGAGGGGGGGGCACAGATACGCAGTATTTT,CASSSGLAGGGGTDTQYF
TRBV19,TRBD1,TRBJ2-3,few,TGTGCCAGTGCCTCAACAGGGGGTTACACAGATACGCAGTATTTT,CASASTGGYTDTQYF
TRBV6-6,.,TRBJ1-1,few,TGTGCCAGCAGTTACTCGGGAGGACCTATTGAAGCTTTCTTT,CASSYSGGPIEAFF
TRBV7-2,TRBD2,TRBJ2-2,.,TGTGCCAGCAGCTTATCGGCGGGGGAGGACACCGGGGAGCTGTTTTTT,CASSLSAGEDTGELFF
TRBV7-2,.,TRBJ2-7,.,TGTGCCAGCAGCCCTGGGGTGGGGGGGCTTTTAGTCGAGCAGTACTTC,CASSPGVGGLLVEQYF
TRBV7-9,.,TRBJ2-3,.,TGTGCCAGCAGCTTACGGCCCTCCGCTAGCAGAGATACGCAGTATTTT,CASSLRPSASRDTQYF
TRBV19,.,TRBJ2-2,few,TGTGCCAGTACCTCATACCGGGGGACGACTCCCGGGGAGCTGTTTTTT,CASTSYRGTTPGELFF
TRBV20-1,.,TRBJ2-5,.,TGCAGTGCTAGAGGGGACACCCCAGAGACCCAGTACTTC,CSARGDTPETQYF
TRBV7-9,.,TRBJ1-2,few,TGTGCCAGCAGCTCCCTTGGGGGTCTTGGCTACACCTTC,CASSSLGGLGYTF
TRBV7-2,TRBD2,TRBJ2-7,few,TGTGCCAGCAGCACCGGCTGGCGGGAGTGGGAAAACGAGCAGTACTTC,CASSTGWREWENEQYF
TRBV11-2,TRBD2,TRBJ2-1,once,TGTGCCAGCAGCCTCCTTTGGGGGGGGTATCGGAACAATGAGCAGTTCTTC,CASSLLWGGYRNNEQFF
TRBV5-6,.,TRBJ2-5,few,TGTGCCAGCAGCTTGCCGAGCGAAGAGACCCAGTACTTC,CASSLPSEETQYF
TRBV4-1,.,TRBJ1-2,.,TGCGCCAGCAGCCAAGACCCCGGGACCAACTATGCGGGCTACACCTTC,CASSQDPGTNYAGYTF
TRBV7-8,TRBD1,TRBJ2-7,many,TGTGCCAGCAGCCCGTCCGGGACAGGGGCGATTTACGAGCAGTACTTC,CASSPSGTGAIYEQYF
TRBV6-1,.,TRBJ1-5,.,TGTGCCAGCAGTGAAGACCAAACCCATCAGCCCCAGCATTTT,CASSEDQTHQPQHF
TRBV2,.,TRBJ1-4,.,TGTGCCAGCGGTGACGGGTTTGAAAAACTGTTTTTT,CASGDGFEKLFF
TRBV6-2/TRBV6-3,TRBD2,TRBJ2-1,.,TGTGCCAGCAGTGCTCCGGGACTAGGCACCGGGCAGTTCTTC,CASSAPGLGTGQFF
TRBV7-2,.,TRBJ2-1,many,TGTGCCAGCAGCCCCCAGGGGGGCCTAGCCTCCTACAATGAGCAGTTCTTC,CASSPQGGLASYNEQFF
TRBV7-9,.,TRBJ2-7,few,TGTGCCAGCAGCTTATCCGCGGAACTCGGCGAGCAGTACTTC,CASSLSAELGEQYF
TRBV6-1,.,TRBJ1-1,.,TGTGCCACCGGTAGACAAACAGGGCTTACTGAAGCTTTCTTT,CATGRQTGLTEAFF
TRBV19,TRBD1,TRBJ1-1,few,TGTGCCAGTAGTATAGATAAGGGGGCGCGTACTGAAGCTTTCTTT,CASSIDKGARTEAFF
TRBV15,TRBD2,TRBJ2-2,.,TGTGCCACCAGCAGAGATAGCGGACTAGCGGGAGTGTCTACCGGGGAGCTGTTTTTT,CATSRDSGLAGVSTGELFF
TRBV2,TRBD1,TRBJ1-5,.,TGTGCCAGCAGTGACGGGACAGGGTATCAGCCCCAGCATTTT,CASSDGTGYQPQHF
TRBV12-5,.,TRBJ2-1,few,TGTGCTAGTGGTTTGAGGCGTGTTGCGAGTTCCTACAATGAGCAGTTCTTC,CASGLRRVASSYNEQFF
TRBV7-6,.,TRBJ2-3,few,TGTGCCAGCAGGAAAAACGGGGGGCCAGATACGCAGTATTTT,CASRKNGGPDTQYF
TRBV7-8,.,TRBJ1-4,.,TGTGCCAGCAGTCCCAGGGGACGGAATGAAAAACTGTTTTTT,CASSPRGRNEKLFF
TRBV7-2,TRBD1,TRBJ1-1,many,TGTGCCAGCAGCTTAGACCTAGACAGGGAAACTGAAGCTTTCTTT,CASSLDLDRETEAFF
TRBV19,TRBD1,TRBJ1-4,few,TGTGCCAGTACCCCGACAGGGACTAATGAAAAACTGTTTTTT,CASTPTGTNEKLFF
TRBV5-1,.,TRBJ1-2,few,TGCGCCAGCGGGACAAGAACTAACTATGGCTACACCTTC,CASGTRTNYGYTF
TRBV7-2,TRBD1,TRBJ2-7,few,TGTGCCAGCAGCTTCGGGACAGGGAGGAACGAGCAGTACTTC,CASSFGTGRNEQYF
TRBV12-3/TRBV12-4,TRBD1,TRBJ2-2,.,TGTGCCAGCACTCCGGGACAGGGTTACACCGGGGAGCTGTTTTTT,CASTPGQGYTGELFF
TRBV7-2,.,TRBJ1-4,.,TGTGCCAGCACCCAGGGGCGGGGCAAACTGTTTTTT,CASTQGRGKLFF
TRBV5-4,.,TRBJ2-1,.,TGTGCCAGCCGCCCGGGGTCAAGCTCCTACAATGAGCAGTTCTTC,CASRPGSSSYNEQFF
TRBV7-9,TRBD1,TRBJ1-6,.,TGTGCCAGCAGCTACACAGGGGTGATTAATTCACCCCTCCACTTT,CASSYTGVINSPLHF
TRBV7-2,TRBD1,TRBJ2-2,many,TGTGCCAGCAGCTTGACAGGGTGGACCGGGGAGCTGTTTTTT,CASSLTGWTGELFF
TRBV20-1,.,TRBJ2-2,.,TGCAGTGCTACCGTCCCGTCCGGAACCGGGGAGCTGTTTTTT,CSATVPSGTGELFF
TRBV20-1,TRBD2,TRBJ2-7,few,TGCAGTGCACCGACTAGCTCCGAGCAGTACTTC,CSAPTSSEQYF
TRBV7-8,.,TRBJ2-5,.,TGTGCCGGGGGGACTCAAGAGACCCAGTACTTC,CAGGTQETQYF
TRBV25-1,.,TRBJ1-4,.,TGTGCCAGCAGTGACTGGGGGGAAAAACTGTTTTTT,CASSDWGEKLFF
TRBV4-3,.,TRBJ1-2,few,TGCGCCAGCAGCCAAGATGAGGGTACCTATGGCTACACCTTC,CASSQDEGTYGYTF
TRBV4-1,.,TRBJ2-5,.,TGCGCCAGCAGCCCGAGTGAAAAAGGTGGTTGGACCCAGTACTTC,CASSPSEKGGWTQYF
TRBV7-2,TRBD1,TRBJ1-3,many,TGTGCCAGCAGCTCGCGCAATGACAGGGCTGGAAACACCATATATTTT,CASSSRNDRAGNTIYF